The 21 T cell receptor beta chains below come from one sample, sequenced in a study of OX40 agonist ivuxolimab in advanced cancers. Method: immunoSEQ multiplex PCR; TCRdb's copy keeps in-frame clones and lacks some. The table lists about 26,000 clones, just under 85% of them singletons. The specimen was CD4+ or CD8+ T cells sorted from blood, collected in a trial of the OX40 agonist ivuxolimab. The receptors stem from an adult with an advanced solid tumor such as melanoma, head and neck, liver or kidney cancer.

The CDR3: CASARGDGWNEQFF. CDR3 nucleotide sequence: TGCGCCAGCGCGAGAGGGGATGGTTGGAATGAGCAGTTCTTC. The chain employs TRBV5-1 and TRBJ2-1; D could derive from TRBD1 or TRBD2 (5 bases each). This CDR3 comprises 14 residues. CDR1 is SGHRS and CDR2 is YFSETQ in the germline V gene. V was cut by 7 bases and J by 7 bases, with 18 bases left in between.

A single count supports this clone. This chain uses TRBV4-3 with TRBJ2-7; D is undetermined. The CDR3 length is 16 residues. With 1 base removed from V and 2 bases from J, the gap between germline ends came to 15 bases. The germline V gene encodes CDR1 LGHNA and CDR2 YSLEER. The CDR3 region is CASSQAAGGVTYEQYF. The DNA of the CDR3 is TGCGCCAGCAGCCAAGCGGCCGGCGGAGTTACCTACGAGCAGTACTTC.

The CDR3 nucleotides read TGCGCCAGCAGCCCCACTAGCGGTTACACAGATACGCAGTATTTT. This encodes CASSPTSGYTDTQYF. This chain joins TRBV5-1 and TRBJ2-3; 8 nucleotides line up with TRBD2. The CDR3 consists of 15 residues. J was trimmed by 2 bases and V by 4 bases; bases with no gene match: 6. Germline CDR1 is SGHRS and CDR2 is YFSETQ.

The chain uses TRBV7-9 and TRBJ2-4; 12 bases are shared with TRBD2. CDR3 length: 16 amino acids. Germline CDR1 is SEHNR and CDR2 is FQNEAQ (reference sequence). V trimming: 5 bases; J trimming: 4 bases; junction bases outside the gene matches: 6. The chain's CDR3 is CASSTTSGGSKNIQYF. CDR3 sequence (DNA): TGTGCCAGCAGCACGACTAGCGGGGGATCAAAAAACATTCAGTACTTC.

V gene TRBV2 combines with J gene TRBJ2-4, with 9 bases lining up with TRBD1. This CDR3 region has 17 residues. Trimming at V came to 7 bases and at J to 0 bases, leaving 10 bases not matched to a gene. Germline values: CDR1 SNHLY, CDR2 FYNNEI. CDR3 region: CASKLGQGLIAKNIQYF. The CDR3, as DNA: TGTGCCAGCAAACTGGGACAGGGATTGATAGCCAAAAACATTCAGTACTTC.

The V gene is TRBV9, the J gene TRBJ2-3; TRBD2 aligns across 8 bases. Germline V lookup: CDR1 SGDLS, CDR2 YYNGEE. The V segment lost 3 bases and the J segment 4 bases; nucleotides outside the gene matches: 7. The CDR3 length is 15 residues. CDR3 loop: CASSGLAGPADTQYF. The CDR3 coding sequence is TGTGCCAGCAGCGGATTAGCGGGGCCGGCAGATACGCAGTATTTT.

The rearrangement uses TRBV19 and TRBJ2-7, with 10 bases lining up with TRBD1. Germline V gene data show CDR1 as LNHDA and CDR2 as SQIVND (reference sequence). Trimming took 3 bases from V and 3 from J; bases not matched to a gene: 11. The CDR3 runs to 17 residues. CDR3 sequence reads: CASSIWVGQGVGYEQYF. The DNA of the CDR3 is TGTGCCAGTAGTATTTGGGTCGGACAGGGGGTTGGCTACGAGCAGTACTTC.

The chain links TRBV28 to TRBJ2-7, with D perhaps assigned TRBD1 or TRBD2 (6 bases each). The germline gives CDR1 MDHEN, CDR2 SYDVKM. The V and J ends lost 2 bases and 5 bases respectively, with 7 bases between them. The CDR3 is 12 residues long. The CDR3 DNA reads TGTGCCAGCAGTTTAAGGGGGGACGAGCAGTACTTC. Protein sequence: CASSLRGDEQYF. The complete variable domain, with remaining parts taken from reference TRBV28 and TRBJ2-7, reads DVKVTQSSRYLVKRTGEKVFLECVQDMDHENMFWYRQDPGLGLRLIYFSYDVKMKEKGDIPEGYSVSREKKERFSLILESASTNQTSMYLCASSLRGDEQYFGPGTRLTVT.

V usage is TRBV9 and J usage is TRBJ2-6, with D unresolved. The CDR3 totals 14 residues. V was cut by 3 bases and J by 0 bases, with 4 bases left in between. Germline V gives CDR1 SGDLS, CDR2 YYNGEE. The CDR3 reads CASSDVSGANVLTF. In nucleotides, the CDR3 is TGTGCCAGCAGCGACGTCTCTGGGGCCAACGTCCTGACTTTC.

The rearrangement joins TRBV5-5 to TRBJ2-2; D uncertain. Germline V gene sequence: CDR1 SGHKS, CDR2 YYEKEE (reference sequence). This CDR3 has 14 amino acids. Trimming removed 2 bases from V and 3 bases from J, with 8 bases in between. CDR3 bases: TGTGCCAGCAGCTTAAGCCCAGACACCGGGGAGCTGTTTTTT. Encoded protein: CASSLSPDTGELFF. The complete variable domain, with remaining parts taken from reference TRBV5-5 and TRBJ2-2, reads DAGVTQSPTHLIKTRGQQVTLRCSPISGHKSVSWYQQVLGQGPQFIFQYYEKEERGRGNFPDRFSARQFPNYSSELNVNALLLGDSALYLCASSLSPDTGELFFGEGSRLTVL.

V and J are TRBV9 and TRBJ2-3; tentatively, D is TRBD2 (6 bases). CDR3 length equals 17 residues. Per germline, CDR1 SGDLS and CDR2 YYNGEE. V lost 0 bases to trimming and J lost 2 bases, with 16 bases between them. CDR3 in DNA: TGTGCCAGCAGCGTAGGGTCCCTCGGGGGTATCACAGATACGCAGTATTTT. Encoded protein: CASSVGSLGGITDTQYF.

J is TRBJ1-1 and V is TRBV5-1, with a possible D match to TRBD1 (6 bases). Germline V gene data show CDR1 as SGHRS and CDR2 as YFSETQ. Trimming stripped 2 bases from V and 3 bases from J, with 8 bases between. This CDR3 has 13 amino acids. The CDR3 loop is CASSLPGDTEAFF. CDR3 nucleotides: TGCGCCAGCAGCTTACCAGGGGACACTGAAGCTTTCTTT.

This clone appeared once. The CDR3, as DNA: TGTGCCAGCAGCCAAGTCGAGGGACAGGGGGCGCATGGCTACACCTTC. Translation gives CASSQVEGQGAHGYTF. V gene TRBV14 combines with J gene TRBJ1-2, with TRBD1 matching 12 bases. Germline CDR1 and CDR2: SGHDN and FVKESK. The CDR3 extends over 16 amino acids. Losses at the gene ends were 1 base for V and 6 bases for J; bases not matched to a gene: 6.

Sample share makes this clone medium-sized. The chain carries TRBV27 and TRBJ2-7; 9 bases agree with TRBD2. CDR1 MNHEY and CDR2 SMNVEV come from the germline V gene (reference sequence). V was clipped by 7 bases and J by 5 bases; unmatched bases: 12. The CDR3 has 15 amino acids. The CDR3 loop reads CASTRRSGGIDEQYF. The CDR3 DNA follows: TGTGCCAGCACAAGGAGAAGCGGGGGGATCGACGAGCAGTACTTC.

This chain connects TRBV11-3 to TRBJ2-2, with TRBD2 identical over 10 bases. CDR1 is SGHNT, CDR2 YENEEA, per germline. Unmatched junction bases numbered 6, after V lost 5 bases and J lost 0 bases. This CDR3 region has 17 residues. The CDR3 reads CASSPGAGGSNTGELFF. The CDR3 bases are TGTGCCAGCAGCCCCGGAGCGGGAGGGTCGAACACCGGGGAGCTGTTTTTT.

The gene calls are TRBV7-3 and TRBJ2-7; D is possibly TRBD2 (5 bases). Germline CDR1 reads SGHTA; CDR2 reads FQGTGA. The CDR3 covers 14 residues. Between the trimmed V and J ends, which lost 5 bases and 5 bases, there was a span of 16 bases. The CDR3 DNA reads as TGTGCCAGCAGCCCCCACGGGGATCCCCACGAGCAGTACTTC. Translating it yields CASSPHGDPHEQYF.

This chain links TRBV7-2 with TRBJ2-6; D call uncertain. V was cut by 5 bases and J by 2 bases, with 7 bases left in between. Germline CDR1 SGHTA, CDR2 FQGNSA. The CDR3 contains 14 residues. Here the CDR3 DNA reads TGTGCCAGCAGCATACTCCCTGGGGCCAACGTCCTGACTTTC. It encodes CASSILPGANVLTF.

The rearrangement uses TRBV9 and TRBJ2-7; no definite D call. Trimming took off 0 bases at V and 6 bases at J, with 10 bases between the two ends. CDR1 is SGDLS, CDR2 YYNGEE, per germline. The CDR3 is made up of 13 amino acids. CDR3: CASSVGGVGEQYF. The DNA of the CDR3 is TGTGCCAGCAGCGTAGGTGGGGTTGGCGAGCAGTACTTC.

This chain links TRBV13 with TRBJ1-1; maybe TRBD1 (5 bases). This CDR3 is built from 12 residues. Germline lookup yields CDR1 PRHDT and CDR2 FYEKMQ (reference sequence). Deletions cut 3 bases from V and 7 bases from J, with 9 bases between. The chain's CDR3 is CASSLGRLEAFF. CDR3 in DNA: TGTGCCAGCAGCTTGGGGCGGCTTGAAGCTTTCTTT.

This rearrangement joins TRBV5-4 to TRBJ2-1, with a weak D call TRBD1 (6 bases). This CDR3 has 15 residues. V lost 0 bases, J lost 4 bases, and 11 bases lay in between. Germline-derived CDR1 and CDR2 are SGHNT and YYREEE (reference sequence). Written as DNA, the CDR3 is TGTGCCAGCAGCTTGGTAGGGGGAAGTTACAATGAGCAGTTCTTC. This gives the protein CASSLVGGSYNEQFF.

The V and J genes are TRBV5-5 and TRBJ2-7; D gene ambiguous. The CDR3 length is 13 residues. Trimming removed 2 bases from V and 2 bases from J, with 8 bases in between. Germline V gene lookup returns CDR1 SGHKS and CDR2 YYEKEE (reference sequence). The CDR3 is CASSFGRAYEQYF. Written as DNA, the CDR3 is TGTGCCAGCAGCTTCGGCAGAGCCTACGAGCAGTACTTC.